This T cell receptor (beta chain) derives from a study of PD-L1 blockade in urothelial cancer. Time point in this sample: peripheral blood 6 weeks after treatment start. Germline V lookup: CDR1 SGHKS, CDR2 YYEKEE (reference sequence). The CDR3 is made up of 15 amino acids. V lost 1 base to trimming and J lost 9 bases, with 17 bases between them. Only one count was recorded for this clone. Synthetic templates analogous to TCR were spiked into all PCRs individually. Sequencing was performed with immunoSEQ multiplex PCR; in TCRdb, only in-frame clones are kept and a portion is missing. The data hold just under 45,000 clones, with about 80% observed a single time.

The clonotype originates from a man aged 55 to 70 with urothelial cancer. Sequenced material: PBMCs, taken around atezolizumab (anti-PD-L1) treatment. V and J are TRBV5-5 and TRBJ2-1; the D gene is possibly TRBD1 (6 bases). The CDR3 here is CASSLMDSSTVEQFF. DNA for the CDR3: TGTGCCAGCAGCTTGATGGACAGCTCGACGGTTGAGCAGTTCTTC.